These 19 T cell receptor beta chains came from one sample sequenced in a study of shared clonotypes between healthy human individuals. Profiled with immunoSEQ multiplex PCR; TCRdb holds only in-frame clones, not every one. The table has about 1.5 million clones, approximately 98% seen once. Sample: naive CD4+ T cells sorted from blood. Subset of the sample: CD45RA+ positively selected. Receptors were obtained from a man aged 25 to 40 in good health.

V and J are TRBV5-1 and TRBJ1-2; D is undetermined. V was cut by 5 bases and J by 8 bases, with 13 bases left in between. The germline gives CDR1 SGHRS, CDR2 YFSETQ. CDR3 size: 12 residues. In DNA form, the CDR3 reads TGCGCCAGCAGGGAGGTTGGAAACGGCTACACCTTC. Its translation: CASREVGNGYTF.

This chain links TRBV28 with TRBJ1-2, with 11 bases that match TRBD1. The CDR3 runs 17 residues. Germline-derived CDR1 and CDR2 are MDHEN and SYDVKM. V dropped 2 bases and J dropped 2; count of bases not matched to a gene: 7. This CDR3 reads CASSLEGQGGLNYGYTF. The CDR3 nucleotides read TGTGCCAGCAGTTTAGAGGGACAGGGGGGGCTGAACTATGGCTACACCTTC.

This rearrangement joins TRBV5-1 to TRBJ2-1; 8 bases fit TRBD2. The CDR3 has 15 amino acids. J gave up 7 bases and V 5 bases, and 11 bases lay outside the gene matches. Germline V CDR1 and CDR2: SGHRS, YFSETQ. The CDR3 sequence is CASRNTGTSRNEQFF. The CDR3 DNA is TGCGCCAGCAGAAATACCGGGACTAGTAGGAATGAGCAGTTCTTC.

This clone was seen once. The chain couples TRBV2 to TRBJ2-7; no clear D gene. This CDR3 region has 14 residues. Trimming took 2 bases from V and 9 from J, leaving 17 bases between them. Germline assignment: CDR1 SNHLY and CDR2 FYNNEI. The CDR3 nucleotides read TGTGCCAGCAGTGAACCGGCGGTTGGAGCTCTGCAGTACTTC. Translation: CASSEPAVGALQYF.

The chain recombines TRBV30 with TRBJ2-7, with D possibly matching TRBD1 (6 bases). Germline CDR1 reads GTSNPN; CDR2 reads SVGIG (reference sequence). The CDR3 has 14 residues. V was pared by 2 bases and J by 0 bases, with 11 bases between. The CDR3 DNA follows: TGTGCCTGGAGTACAGGGTATCCCTCCTACGAGCAGTACTTC. Its protein is CAWSTGYPSYEQYF.

V is TRBV29-1 and J is TRBJ2-7, with TRBD1 identical over 7 bases. This CDR3 comprises 13 residues. CDR1 and CDR2 (germline): SQVTM, ANQGSEA. Losses at the gene ends were 5 bases for V and 3 bases for J; bases not matched to a gene: 7. The CDR3 DNA is TGCAGCGTTCCCGGGACAGCCGACTACGAGCAGTACTTC. It yields the protein CSVPGTADYEQYF.

A single count supports this clone. The V call is TRBV10-3, the J call TRBJ2-7; 8 nucleotides align to TRBD1. Per germline, CDR1 ENHRY and CDR2 SYGVKD. V was pared by 5 bases and J by 3 bases, with 3 bases of the junction left unmatched. CDR3 size: 13 residues. This CDR3 reads CAISWTGSYEQYF. CDR3 nucleotides: TGTGCCATCAGTTGGACAGGGAGCTACGAGCAGTACTTC.

CDR3 residues: CASSLGTKGDTDTQYF. CDR3 nucleotides: TGTGCCAGCAGCTTAGGTACAAAGGGGGACACAGATACGCAGTATTTT. The rearrangement links TRBV7-9 to TRBJ2-3; TRBD1 might be the D (6 bases). The V gene's germline CDR1 is SEHNR and CDR2 FQNEAQ (reference sequence). The length of the CDR3 is 16 residues. V lost 1 base and J lost 2, with 13 bases in between. The whole variable domain, remainder taken from reference TRBV7-9 and TRBJ2-3, is DTGVSQNPRHKITKRGQNVTFRCDPISEHNRLYWYRQTLGQGPEFLTYFQNEAQLEKSRLLSDRFSAERPKGSFSTLEIQRTEQGDSAMYLCASSLGTKGDTDTQYFGPGTRLTVL.

The CDR3: CASSLNLRDKVPSGANVLTF. In DNA form, the CDR3 reads TGTGCCAGCAGCTTAAACCTCCGGGACAAGGTACCCTCTGGGGCCAACGTCCTGACTTTC. This chain connects TRBV5-4 to TRBJ2-6, with TRBD1 as a possible D gene (6 bases). CDR1 is SGHNT and CDR2 is YYREEE in the germline V gene (reference sequence). The CDR3 is made up of 20 amino acids. With 2 bases removed from V and 0 bases from J, the gap between germline ends came to 21 bases.

As to this clone: This specimen includes other DNA sequences encoding the same CDR3. The chain is built from TRBV18 and TRBJ1-3; perhaps TRBD1 as D (6 bases). V was clipped by 3 bases and J by 0 bases, with 9 bases between them. This CDR3 is 15 amino acids long. Germline V CDR1 and CDR2: KGHSH, LQKENI. This chain's CDR3 is CASSPTGSSGNTIYF. CDR3 bases: TGTGCCAGCTCACCTACAGGGAGCTCTGGAAACACCATATATTTT.

The V gene is TRBV4-3, the J gene TRBJ2-3, with no clear D. Trimming cost V 0 bases and J 6 bases, with 7 bases left between them. This CDR3 region has 13 residues. Germline assignment: CDR1 LGHNA and CDR2 YSLEER. The CDR3 loop is CASSQDWRDTQYF. The CDR3 region has the DNA TGCGCCAGCAGCCAAGATTGGCGGGATACGCAGTATTTT.

This chain links TRBV25-1 with TRBJ2-1, with TRBD1 identical over 8 bases. The CDR3 runs to 13 residues. J lost 5 bases, V lost 8 bases, and 5 bases had no gene match. Germline CDR1 reads MGHDK; CDR2 reads SYGVNS. For the CDR3, the DNA is TGTGCCAGCGGACAGGGTAATAACAATGAGCAGTTCTTC. It codes for CASGQGNNNEQFF.

The CDR3 DNA is TGTGCCAGCAGCTTAAAACGGGACAGAGCCTACGAGCAGTACTTC. Residues: CASSLKRDRAYEQYF. The J gene is TRBJ2-7, the V gene TRBV5-8, with 7 bases lining up with TRBD1. Trimming removed 2 bases from V and 2 bases from J; junction bases left unmatched: 7. Germline CDR1 and CDR2: SGHTS and YDEGEE. The CDR3 consists of 15 residues.

V gene TRBV10-3 combines with J gene TRBJ2-1; D is ambiguous. Trimming cost V 3 bases and J 5 bases, with 14 bases left between them. The CDR3 covers 15 residues. Germline V CDR1 and CDR2: ENHRY, SYGVKD. In DNA form, the CDR3 reads TGTGCCATCAGTGACTCGAGTCGCCTCCACAATGAGCAGTTCTTC. This sequence encodes CAISDSSRLHNEQFF.

This chain links TRBV11-2 with TRBJ2-1; TRBD2 aligns across 10 bases. The J segment lost 3 bases and the V segment lost 0 bases, leaving 8 bases of the junction unmatched. Germline CDR1 and CDR2: SGHAT and FQNNGV. This CDR3 comprises 18 residues. The CDR3 protein is CASSLDAEREGVYNEQFF. CDR3 nucleotide sequence: TGTGCCAGCAGCTTAGATGCGGAGCGGGAGGGAGTCTACAATGAGCAGTTCTTC. Combining the CDR3 with reference TRBV11-2 and TRBJ2-1 gives the whole variable domain EAGVAQSPRYKIIEKRQSVAFWCNPISGHATLYWYQQILGQGPKLLIQFQNNGVVDDSQLPKDRFSAERLKGVDSTLKIQPAKLEDSAVYLCASSLDAEREGVYNEQFFGPGTRLTVL.

The chain is built from TRBV2 and TRBJ1-1; no reliable D call. Trimming shortened V by 8 bases and J by 1 base, and 11 bases separated the two germline ends. The CDR3 is made up of 13 amino acids. Germline V gene sequence: CDR1 SNHLY, CDR2 FYNNEI. The CDR3 here is CASETEENTEAFF. The CDR3 region has the DNA TGTGCCAGCGAAACAGAGGAGAACACTGAAGCTTTCTTT.

Remarks on this clone: At the DNA level, this CDR3 is encoded by other sequences in the same sample as well. The chain uses TRBV5-1 and TRBJ2-1; D not resolved. Trimming pared 0 bases from V and 0 bases from J, leaving 4 bases between. This CDR3 is built from 14 residues. Per the germline V gene, CDR1 is SGHRS and CDR2 is YFSETQ. The CDR3 region has the DNA TGCGCCAGCAGCTTGGACAGCTCCTACAATGAGCAGTTCTTC. Translation gives CASSLDSSYNEQFF.

The chain recombines TRBV5-1 with TRBJ2-3; D is ambiguous. In germline, CDR1 is SGHRS, CDR2 YFSETQ. V lost 0 bases and J 2 bases, leaving 7 bases between the germline ends. The CDR3 has 14 amino acids. In DNA, the CDR3 is TGCGCCAGCAGCTTGGACTCACCCACAGATACGCAGTATTTT. Amino acid sequence: CASSLDSPTDTQYF.

Note on this clone: Other DNA sequences in this specimen translate into the identical CDR3. The V call is TRBV5-1, the J call TRBJ2-5, with 8 bases matching TRBD1. Germline CDR1 and CDR2: SGHRS and YFSETQ. The CDR3 extends over 13 amino acids. Losses at the gene ends were 4 bases for V and 5 bases for J; bases not matched to a gene: 4. The CDR3 is CASSPDRVETQYF. The CDR3 nucleotides are TGCGCCAGCAGCCCGGACAGGGTGGAGACCCAGTACTTC.